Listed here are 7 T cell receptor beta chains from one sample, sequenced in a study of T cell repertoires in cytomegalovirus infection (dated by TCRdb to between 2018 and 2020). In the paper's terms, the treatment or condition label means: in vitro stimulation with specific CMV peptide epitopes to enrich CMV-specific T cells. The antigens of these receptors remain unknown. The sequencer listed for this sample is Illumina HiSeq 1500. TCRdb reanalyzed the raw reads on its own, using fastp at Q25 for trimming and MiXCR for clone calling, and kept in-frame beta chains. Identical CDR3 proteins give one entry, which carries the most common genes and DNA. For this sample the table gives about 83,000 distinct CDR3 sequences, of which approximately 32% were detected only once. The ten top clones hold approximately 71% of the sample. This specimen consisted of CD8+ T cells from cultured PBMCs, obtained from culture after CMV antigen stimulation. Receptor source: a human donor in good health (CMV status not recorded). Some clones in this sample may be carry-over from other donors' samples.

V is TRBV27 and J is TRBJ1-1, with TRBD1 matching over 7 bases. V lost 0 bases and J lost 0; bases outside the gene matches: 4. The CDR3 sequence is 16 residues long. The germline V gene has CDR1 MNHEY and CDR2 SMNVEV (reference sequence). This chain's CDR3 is CASSLSFQGVNTEAFF. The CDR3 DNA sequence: TGTGCCAGCAGTTTATCGTTCCAGGGGGTGAACACTGAAGCTTTCTTT.

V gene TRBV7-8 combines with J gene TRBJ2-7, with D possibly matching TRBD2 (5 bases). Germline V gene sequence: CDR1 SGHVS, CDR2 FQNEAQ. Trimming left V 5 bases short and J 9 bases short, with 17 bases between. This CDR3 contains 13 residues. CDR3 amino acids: CASSPDRGSWQYF. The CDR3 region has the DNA TGTGCCAGCAGCCCAGATAGAGGGTCGTGGCAGTACTTC.

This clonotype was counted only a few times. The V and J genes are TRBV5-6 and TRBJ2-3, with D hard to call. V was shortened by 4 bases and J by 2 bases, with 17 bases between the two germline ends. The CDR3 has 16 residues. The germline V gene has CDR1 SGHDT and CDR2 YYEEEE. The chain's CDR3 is CASSVRTAHLTDTQYF. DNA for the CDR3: TGTGCCAGCAGCGTCCGGACCGCACACCTCACAGATACGCAGTATTTT.

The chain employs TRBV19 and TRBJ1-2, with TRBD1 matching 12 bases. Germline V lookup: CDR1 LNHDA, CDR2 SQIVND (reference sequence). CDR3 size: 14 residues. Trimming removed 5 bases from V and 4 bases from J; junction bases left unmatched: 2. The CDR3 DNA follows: TGTGCCAGTAGTGGGACAGGGGGCTTCTATGGCTACACCTTC. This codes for CASSGTGGFYGYTF.

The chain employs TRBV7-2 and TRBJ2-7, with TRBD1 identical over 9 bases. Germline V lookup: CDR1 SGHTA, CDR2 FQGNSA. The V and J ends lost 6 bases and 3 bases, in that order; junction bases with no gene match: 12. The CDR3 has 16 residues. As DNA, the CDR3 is TGTGCCAGCAGAACAACAGGGGGCGAGCTAGTCTACGAGCAGTACTTC. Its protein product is CASRTTGGELVYEQYF.

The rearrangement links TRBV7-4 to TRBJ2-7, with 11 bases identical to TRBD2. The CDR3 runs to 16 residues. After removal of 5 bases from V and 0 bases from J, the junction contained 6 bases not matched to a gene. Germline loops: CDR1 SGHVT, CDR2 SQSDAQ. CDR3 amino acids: CASSMGLAERSYEQYF. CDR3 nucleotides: TGTGCCAGCAGCATGGGACTAGCGGAGCGCTCCTACGAGCAGTACTTC.

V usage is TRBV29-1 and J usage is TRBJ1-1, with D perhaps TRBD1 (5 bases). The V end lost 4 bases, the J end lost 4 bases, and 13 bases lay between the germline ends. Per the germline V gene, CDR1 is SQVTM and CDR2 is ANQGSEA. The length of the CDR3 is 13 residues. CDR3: CSVVPGGSTEAFF. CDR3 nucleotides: TGCAGCGTTGTCCCGGGGGGGTCCACTGAAGCTTTCTTT.